The present entry profiles one TCR beta chain with its context. What it recognizes is unknown. TCRdb's table, derived via immunoSEQ multiplex PCR, lists solely in-frame clones and lacks some. The repertoire consists of roughly 56,000 clones, with about 90% occurring once and the leading ten covering 2.7%. The CDR3 totals 17 residues. From germline, CDR1 is ENHRY and CDR2 SYGVKD. Trimming removed 0 bases from V and 2 bases from J, with 11 bases in between. This specimen comes from a study of graft-versus-host responses after intestinal transplantation. On the study more broadly: Induction using anti-thymocyte globulin, followed by tacrolimus and steroids for two to three years, was given to all recipients.

Points from the study as a whole: Early HvG declines after transplant were associated with peak circulating GvH clone levels. Recipient marrow showed GvH clones, some seen first in ileum or blood. Allografts from individuals with graft-donor T cell macrochimerism displayed high graft-versus-host to host-versus-graft clonal ratios.

Sequenced here: PBMCs, sampled about 4 months after intestinal transplantation. The receptor's source is a human patient who received an intestinal transplant, so some T cells may come from the graft donor. This chain uses TRBV10-3 with TRBJ2-6, with TRBD2 as a possible D gene (5 bases). CDR3 region: CAISESRWGAGANVLTF. The CDR3 DNA reads TGTGCCATCAGTGAGTCGCGGTGGGGAGCTGGGGCCAACGTCCTGACTTTC.